This T cell receptor (beta chain) was obtained from a study of OX40 agonist ivuxolimab in advanced cancers. Study summary: The dose of intravenous ivuxolimab that patients received every 2 weeks ranged from 0.01 to 10 mg/kg. The mean age was around 56 years, ranging from about 20 to 79, with 82.7% of participants male. Under the entry rules, prior anti-PD-1, anti-PD-L1 or anti-CTLA-4 therapy was allowed, and more than 35% had some. Regarding the study as a whole: Certain nonresponders likewise exhibited a low normalized T-cell clonal expansion.

TCRdb's table, derived via immunoSEQ multiplex PCR, lists solely in-frame clones and lacks some. The sample has 55,000 to 65,000 clones; about 86% are singletons. The sample holds one count of this clone. What it binds is unknown. A read error may produce the germline difference seen at one junction end. The same CDR3 is also encoded by other DNA sequences in this sample. The CDR3 spans 14 residues. Per germline, CDR1 SGHRS and CDR2 YFSETQ. This sequence was found in an adult with an advanced solid tumor such as melanoma, head and neck, liver or kidney cancer. The chain carries TRBV5-1 and TRBJ2-7, with D uncertain. Sequenced material: CD4+ or CD8+ T cells sorted from blood, taken in a trial of the OX40 agonist ivuxolimab. CDR3 nucleotide sequence: TGTGCCAGCAGCTTGGGTTCGGTTGGCTACGAGCAGTACTTC. Protein product: CASSLGSVGYEQYF.